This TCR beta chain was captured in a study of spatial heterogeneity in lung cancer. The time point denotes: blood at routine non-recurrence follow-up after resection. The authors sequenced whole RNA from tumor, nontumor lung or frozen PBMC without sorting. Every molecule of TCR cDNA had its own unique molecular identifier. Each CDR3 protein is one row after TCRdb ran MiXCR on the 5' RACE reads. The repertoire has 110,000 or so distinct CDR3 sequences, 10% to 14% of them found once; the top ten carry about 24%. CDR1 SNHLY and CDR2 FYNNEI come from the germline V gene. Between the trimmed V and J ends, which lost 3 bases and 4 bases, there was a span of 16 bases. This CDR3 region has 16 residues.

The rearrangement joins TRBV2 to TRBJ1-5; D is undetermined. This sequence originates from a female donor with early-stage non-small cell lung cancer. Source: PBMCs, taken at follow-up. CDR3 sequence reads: CASSEGRNILNQPQHF. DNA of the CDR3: TGTGCCAGCAGTGAGGGTCGGAACATCCTAAATCAGCCCCAGCATTTT.